The rows below give T cell receptor beta chains drawn from one sample of a study of blood T cell repertoires in COVID-19. The assay was immunoSEQ multiplex PCR, and TCRdb's table has in-frame clones only and misses some. This table has approximately 470,000 clones, about 90% appearing once. The sample consisted of PBMCs or T cells enriched from blood (not recorded which). The receptors were gathered from a woman aged 18-30 years who had recovered from COVID-19. Each CDR3 is given with its conserved first and last residue.

TRBV28	TRBJ2-1	CASSFLGGGKGEQFF
TRBV29-1	TRBJ2-7	CSVRRTGEGEQYF
TRBV24-1	TRBJ2-3	CAPRSEERGEGTDTQYF
TRBV30	TRBJ1-4	CAWSPGFSEKLFF
TRBV11-2	TRBJ2-7	CASSHGTGDPPEQYF
TRBV2	TRBJ1-5	CASSQGGDQPQHF
TRBV11-2	TRBJ2-5	CASSSSSGGGETQYF
TRBV11-2	TRBJ2-7	CASSLDVLFYEQYF
TRBV5-1	TRBJ2-7	CASSLRSTGSSYEQYF
TRBV6-5	TRBJ1-6	CASSYGEGLGNSPLHF